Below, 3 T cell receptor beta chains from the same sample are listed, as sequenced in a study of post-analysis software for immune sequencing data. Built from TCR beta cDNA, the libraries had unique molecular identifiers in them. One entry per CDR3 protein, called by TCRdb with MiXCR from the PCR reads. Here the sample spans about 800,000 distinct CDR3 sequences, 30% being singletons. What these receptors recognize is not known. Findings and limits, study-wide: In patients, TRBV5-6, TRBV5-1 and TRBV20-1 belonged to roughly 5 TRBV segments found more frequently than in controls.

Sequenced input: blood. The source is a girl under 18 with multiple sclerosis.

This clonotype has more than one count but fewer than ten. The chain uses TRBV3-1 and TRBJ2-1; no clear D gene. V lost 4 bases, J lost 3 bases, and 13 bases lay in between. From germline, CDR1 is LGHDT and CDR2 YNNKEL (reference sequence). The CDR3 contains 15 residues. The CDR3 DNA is TGTGCCAGCAGCCCCGAGAGCTCGAGCTACAATGAGCAGTTCTTC. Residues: CASSPESSSYNEQFF.

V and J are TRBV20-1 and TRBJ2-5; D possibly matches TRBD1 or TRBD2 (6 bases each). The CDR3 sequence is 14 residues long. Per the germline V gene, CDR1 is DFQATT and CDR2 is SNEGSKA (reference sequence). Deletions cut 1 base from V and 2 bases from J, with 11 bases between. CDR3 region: CSARVRRGQETQYF. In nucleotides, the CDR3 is TGCAGTGCTAGAGTCAGGAGGGGGCAAGAGACCCAGTACTTC.

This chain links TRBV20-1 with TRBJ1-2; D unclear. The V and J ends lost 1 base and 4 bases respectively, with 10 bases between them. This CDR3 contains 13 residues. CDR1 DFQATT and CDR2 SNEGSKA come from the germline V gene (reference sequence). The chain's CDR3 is CSARGGGLYGYTF. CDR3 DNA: TGCAGTGCTAGAGGCGGCGGTCTCTATGGCTACACCTTC.